This T cell receptor beta chain was captured in a study of cytomegalovirus exposure and HLA in healthy donors. In this sample, this clone turned up a few times. Other DNA sequences of this sample code for an identical CDR3. Germline assignment: CDR1 LGHNA and CDR2 YSLEER. The CDR3 consists of 17 residues. Trimming removed 0 bases at V and 3 bases at J, with 15 bases between. 13 Jbeta primers and 60 Vbeta primers were used for the PCR. Produced via immunoSEQ multiplex PCR; TCRdb's table is partial and in-frame only. The sample holds tens of thousands of clones, around 80% seen once. The V gene is TRBV4-3, the J gene TRBJ2-1; D gene unclear. The sequencing input was PBMCs. The TCR was taken from a man aged 50 to 60 in good health and CMV-seropositive. In nucleotides, the CDR3 is TGCGCCAGCAGCCAAGATATGATCCTACTCGTCTACAATGAGCAGTTCTTC. Residues: CASSQDMILLVYNEQFF.